The T cell receptor (beta chain) under discussion was sequenced for a study of Ad26.COV2.S vaccination and SARS-CoV-2 variants. Across the whole study: Ad26.COV2.S arm of COV1001 included the donor. Study-wide results and limits: Recipients of either vaccine or placebo displayed similar breadth of non-spike TCRs. Total responses of T cells may have been underestimated by the analyses of TCR breadth and depth. Among vaccine recipients, spike-specific TCR breadth exceeded that of placebo recipients.

Sequenced by immunoSEQ multiplex PCR; TCRdb stores in-frame clones only, minus some. The sample has approximately 350,000 clones, roughly 84% seen once. Treatment noted: some 20 received Ad26.COV2.S at low or high dose, single or two shots; roughly five received placebo; per-sample allocation not given. Following the first vaccine or placebo injection, samples were taken on day 63. CDR1 and CDR2 (germline): MNHEY, SMNVEV (reference sequence). The ends lost 5 bases at V and 0 bases at J; junction bases unmatched: 3. The CDR3 consists of 15 residues. This clone was observed a single time. What it binds is unknown.

The V gene is TRBV27, the J gene TRBJ2-2, with 7 bases matching TRBD2. This sequence was found in a person aged 18-60 years who received the Ad26.COV2.S COVID-19 vaccine or a placebo. Sequenced material: peripheral blood, taken in a trial of Ad26.COV2.S vaccine versus placebo. CDR3 nucleotides: TGTGCCAGCAGTAGCGGGATTGCGAACACCGGGGAGCTGTTTTTT. Its translation is CASSSGIANTGELFF.